This T cell receptor beta chain originates from a study of T cells in severe cutaneous drug reactions (dated by TCRdb to between 2019 and 2020). In terms of the full investigation: Recruitment took place between the early 2010s and the late 2010s, drawing patients from Taiwan, Thailand and a European registry network. Blister fluids/cells, PBMC and other biological samples were taken from patients in the acute stage or the recovery stage. The Naranjo algorithm and the ALDEN drug causality algorithm were used to identify the culprit drug. Enrollment was limited to patients whose SJS/TEN or DRESS diagnosis was probable or definite according to RegiSCAR criteria. The study combined bulk TCR sequencing with single-cell sequencing, quantitative PCR validation, functional assays and transgenic mouse experiments. Libraries were prepared using iRepertoire multiplex PCR, and a comparison was cited by the authors in which similar capture of abundant clonotypes was shown across iRepertoire and 5' RACE methods with or without UMI.

Study-level results and caveats: The authors stated that further study is still needed to find out whether the public TCR applies more generally to SJS/TEN caused by other drugs. A public TCRbeta CDR3, present at a mean of roughly 15% in all seven CBZ-SJS/TEN blister samples, was undetectable or scarce in PBMC from tolerant controls and healthy donors. TRBV12-4 usage was strongly increased in CBZ-SJS/TEN patients, averaging approximately 30% in blister cells and approximately 5% in PBMC.

As encoded in the germline V gene, CDR1 is SGHTA while CDR2 is FQGNSA. The CDR3 sequence holds 15 residues, the cysteine and phenylalanine included. This entry has no DNA. The donors whose samples were sequenced had carbamazepine-induced Stevens-Johnson syndrome or toxic epidermal necrolysis (CBZ-SJS/TEN). The peripheral blood repertoires were taken from CBZ-SJS/TEN patients of two origins, 4 or 5 Han Chinese and 6 or 7 European. To search for drug-specific clonotypes, the T cell receptor repertoires of patients with drug-induced severe cutaneous adverse reactions were profiled by next-generation sequencing. The RNA source was either peripheral blood mononuclear cells or blister cells from skin lesions. Library preparation used the iRepertoire multiplex PCR system with TCR subtype-specific primers for both bulk and single-cell sequencing. Multiplex PCR using primers aimed at the V, D and J gene regions produced the bulk TCR beta libraries. Approximately 95-550 ng of RNA per sample was used as input for bulk TCR library preparation. An Illumina MiSeq was used to sequence the bulk TCR beta amplicons. Regarding the original processing steps: Sample misassignments and low-quality sequencing reads were filtered out during quality control steps. The CDR3 was defined as the amino acids lying between the Y[YFLI]C motif of the V gene and the [FW]GXGT motif of the J segment. TRBV and TRBJ gene assignments and CDR3 clonotypes followed the IMGT database. Per-sample TRBV expression was normalized to the mean of the same gene in PBMC from 40 to 55 healthy donors. After the reads were reprocessed by TCRdb, one entry was made per CDR3 protein sequence, with no DNA. The V and J calls shown here were made by TCRdb, not taken from the authors' results. The sample's clone listing holds 21,000 or so distinct CDR3 sequences. The ten largest clones represent 6% to 8% of the sample.

Turning to this clonotype: Its antigen remains unidentified.

The source of this sequence is a human donor with toxic epidermal necrolysis, a severe cutaneous drug reaction. Sequencing was carried out using PBMCs. The rearranged segments are TRBV7-2 and TRBJ1-5; TCRdb's assignment of TRBD1 cannot be checked, as there is no DNA. CDR3 sequence: CASSLPGQGGQPQHF.